This is a list of T cell receptor beta chains from one sample in a study of patients and donors after allogeneic stem cell transplantation. TCRdb itself ran the RT-PCR reads through MiXCR, one entry per CDR3 protein. The sample contains roughly 180,000 distinct CDR3 sequences, around 41% of which appear only once. Sequenced material: blood, either unsorted or a sorted T cell fraction (not recorded which). These receptors originate from a human donor who was either an allogeneic HSCT recipient or a stem cell or donor lymphocyte infusion donor (not recorded which). It is not recorded whose cells these are; they may come from a transplant donor. Both conserved end residues are part of each CDR3. A D gene is named only where the DNA matches it firmly. Clone size is given for some rows only: seen once, a few or many times, or a class if the clone is expanded.

abundance	d_gene	v_gene	j_gene	CDR3nt	CDR3aa
.	TRBD1	TRBV28	TRBJ1-5	TGTGCCAGCAGTTCATACAGGGGGCCGAGCAATCAGCCCCAGCATTTT	CASSSYRGPSNQPQHF
.	.	TRBV20-1	TRBJ2-1	TGCAGTGCTAGAGATCTTGGGACTCCGGGGGAGCAGTTCTTC	CSARDLGTPGEQFF
few	.	TRBV6-1	TRBJ1-5	TGTGCCAGCACCCCCGCCACCACGGGGGGCTTGCCAAATCAGCCCCAGCATTTT	CASTPATTGGLPNQPQHF
few	.	TRBV5-6	TRBJ2-2	TGTGCCAGCAGCCCTATCGGAGGGAATGCCGGGGAGCTGTTTTTT	CASSPIGGNAGELFF
.	TRBD2	TRBV7-2	TRBJ2-1	TGTGCCAGCAGCTTAGTCCTTAGCGGGAGCAATGAGCAGTTCTTC	CASSLVLSGSNEQFF
few	.	TRBV7-9	TRBJ2-1	TGTGCCAGCAGCTCGTACTACGAGCAGTTCTTC	CASSSYYEQFF
.	.	TRBV4-3	TRBJ2-7	TGCGCCAGCAGCCAAGAGCTCGCTACTTCCTACGAGCAGTACTTC	CASSQELATSYEQYF
few	TRBD1	TRBV12-3/TRBV12-4	TRBJ1-4	TGTGCCAGCAGCCAGGGACAGCCGAATGAAAAACTGTTTTTT	CASSQGQPNEKLFF
.	.	TRBV4-3	TRBJ2-7	TGCGCCGACTCTTTTTTTCAAAACTCCTACGAGCAGTACTTC	CADSFFQNSYEQYF
few	.	TRBV24-1	TRBJ1-5	TGTGCCACCAGTGATTTAGGGGGGATAAATCAGCCCCAGCATTTT	CATSDLGGINQPQHF
few	.	TRBV12-3/TRBV12-4	TRBJ1-1	TGTGCCAGCAGCTATATAGAGAACACTGAAGCTTTCTTT	CASSYIENTEAFF
.	TRBD2	TRBV6-6	TRBJ2-1	TGTGCCCAGCAGTTACTCTGTCTGACTTCAGCGGGAGTTGCGTACAATGAGCAGTTCTTC	CAQQLLCLTSAGVAYNEQFF
.	.	TRBV5-1	TRBJ2-5	TGCGCCAGCAGCTATCAGGGAGACCAAGAGACCCAGTACTTC	CASSYQGDQETQYF
few	.	TRBV10-3	TRBJ2-1	TGTGCCACCGATACAGGATACAATGAGCAGTTCTTC	CATDTGYNEQFF
few	.	TRBV7-3	TRBJ1-1	TGTGCCAGCAGCTTAGGGACGGAGAGTACTGAAGCTTTCTTT	CASSLGTESTEAFF
few	.	TRBV20-1	TRBJ2-1	TGCAGTGCTAGAGTCGGGTACAATGAGCAGTTCTTC	CSARVGYNEQFF
.	TRBD2	TRBV6-2/TRBV6-3	TRBJ2-1	TGTGCCAGCAACTTACCCTCGGGAGGATTGAGCTCCTACAATGAGCAGTTCTTC	CASNLPSGGLSSYNEQFF
few	.	TRBV21-1	TRBJ2-1	TGTGCCAGCAATAATTGGTGGGTGAGCTCCTACAATGAGCAGTTCTTC	CASNNWWVSSYNEQFF
few	.	TRBV7-2	TRBJ1-5	TGTGCCAGCAGCTTAGAGGGTAATAGCAATCAGCCCCAGCATTTT	CASSLEGNSNQPQHF
.	.	TRBV12-3/TRBV12-4	TRBJ1-1	TGTGCCAGCAGTTTCCAGGGATTGAACACTGAAGCTTTCTTT	CASSFQGLNTEAFF
few	TRBD1	TRBV20-1	TRBJ1-1	TGCAGTGCTAGAGGATGGACAGGGATCAGGACTGAAGCTTTCTTT	CSARGWTGIRTEAFF
.	TRBD2	TRBV7-9	TRBJ2-1	TGTGCCAGCAGCATTAGACCGACTAGCGGGGATTACAATGAGCAGTTCTTC	CASSIRPTSGDYNEQFF
few	TRBD1	TRBV6-5	TRBJ1-2	TGTGCCAGCAGCCGTACAGGGGGCAGCGGCTACACCTTC	CASSRTGGSGYTF
.	.	TRBV20-1	TRBJ2-7	TGCAGTGCTAGAATTAGCAGGGAGCAGTACTTC	CSARISREQYF
.	.	TRBV5-5	TRBJ2-5	TGTGCCAGCAGAGCCGTAGCGGATCAAGAGACCCAGTACTTC	CASRAVADQETQYF